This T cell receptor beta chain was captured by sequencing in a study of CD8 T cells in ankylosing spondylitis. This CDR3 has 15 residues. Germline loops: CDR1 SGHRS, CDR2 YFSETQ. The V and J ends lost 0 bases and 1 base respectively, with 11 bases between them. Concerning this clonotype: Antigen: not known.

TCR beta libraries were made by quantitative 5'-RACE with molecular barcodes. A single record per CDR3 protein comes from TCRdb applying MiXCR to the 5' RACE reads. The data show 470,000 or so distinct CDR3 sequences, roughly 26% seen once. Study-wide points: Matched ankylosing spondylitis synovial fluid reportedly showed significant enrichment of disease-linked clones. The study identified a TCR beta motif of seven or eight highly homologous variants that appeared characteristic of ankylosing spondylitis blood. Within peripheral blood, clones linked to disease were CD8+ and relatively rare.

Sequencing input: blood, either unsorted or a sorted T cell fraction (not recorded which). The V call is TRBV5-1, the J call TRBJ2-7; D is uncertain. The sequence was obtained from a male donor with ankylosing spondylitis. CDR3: CASSLDLGSSYEQYF. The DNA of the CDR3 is TGCGCCAGCAGCTTGGATCTAGGGTCTTCCTACGAGCAGTACTTC.